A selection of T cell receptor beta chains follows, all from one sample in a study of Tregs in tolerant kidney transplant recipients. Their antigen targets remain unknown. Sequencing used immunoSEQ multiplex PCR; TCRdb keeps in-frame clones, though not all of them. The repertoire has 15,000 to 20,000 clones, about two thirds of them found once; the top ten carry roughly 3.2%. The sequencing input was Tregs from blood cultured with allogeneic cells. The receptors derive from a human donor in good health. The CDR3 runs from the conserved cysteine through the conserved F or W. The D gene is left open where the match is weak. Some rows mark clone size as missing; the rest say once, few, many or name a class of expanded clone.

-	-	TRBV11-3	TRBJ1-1	TGTGCCAGCAGATACAGGTCAGGAAACACTGAAGCTTTCTTT	CASRYRSGNTEAFF
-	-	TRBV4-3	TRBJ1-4	TGCGCCAGCAGCCAAGCCCCGACGGCCCCGGGGGAACTGTTTTTT	CASSQAPTAPGELFF
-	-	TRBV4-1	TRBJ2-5	TGCGCCAGCAGCCAAGAGGGGTCTTATTTAAAAGAGACCCAGTACTTC	CASSQEGSYLKETQYF
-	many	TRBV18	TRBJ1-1	TGTGCCAGCACAGAACAGGGAGTGAACACTGAAGCTTTCTTT	CASTEQGVNTEAFF
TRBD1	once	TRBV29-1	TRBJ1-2	TGCAGCGTTGTAGTGGACAGGCCCTCGTCGGGTGGCTACACCTTC	CSVVVDRPSSGGYTF
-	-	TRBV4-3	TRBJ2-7	TGCGCCAGCAGCCGAAACGGGATCTCCTACGAGCAGTACTTC	CASSRNGISYEQYF
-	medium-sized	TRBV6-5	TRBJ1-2	TGTGCCAGCAGTTATCGGGGGGCGCGGATGGGCTACACCTTC	CASSYRGARMGYTF
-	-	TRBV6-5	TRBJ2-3	TGTGCCAGCAGTCCCTTTGGAGGCACAGATACGCAGTATTTT	CASSPFGGTDTQYF
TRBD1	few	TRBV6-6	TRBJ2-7	TGTGCCAGCAGTTATGGACAGGGTTTCTACGAGCAGTACTTC	CASSYGQGFYEQYF
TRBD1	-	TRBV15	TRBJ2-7	TGTGCCACCAGCAGGGGAACAGGGGTTGGGTACGAGCAGTACTTC	CATSRGTGVGYEQYF
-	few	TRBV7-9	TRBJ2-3	TGTGCCAGCAGCTCGGGGACATCCGGACACACAGATACGCAGTATTTT	CASSSGTSGHTDTQYF
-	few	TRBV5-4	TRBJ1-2	TGTGCCAGCAGCTATTTCACAGGGCCAGTCAGATACTATGGCTACACCTTC	CASSYFTGPVRYYGYTF
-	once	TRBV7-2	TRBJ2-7	TGTGCCAGCAGCTTAGCGTCTGGCAGGGGAAGGTACGAGCAGTACTTC	CASSLASGRGRYEQYF
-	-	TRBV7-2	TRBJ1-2	TGTGCCAGCAGCCCCCTATTATGGGGGGCCCGCGGCACCTTC	CASSPLLWGARGTF
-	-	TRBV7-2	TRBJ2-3	TGTGCCAGCAGCATGAAAATGCAGCACACAGATACGCAGTATTTT	CASSMKMQHTDTQYF
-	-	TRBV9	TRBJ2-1	TGTGCCAGCAGCGATCGGGTGCTTAATGAGCAGTTCTTC	CASSDRVLNEQFF
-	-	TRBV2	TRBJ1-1	TGTGCCAGCAGTGACAACACTGAAGCTTTCTTT	CASSDNTEAFF
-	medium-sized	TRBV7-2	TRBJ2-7	TGTGCCAGCAGCTTGGTACGGTACTACGAGCAGTACTTC	CASSLVRYYEQYF
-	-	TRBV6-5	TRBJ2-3	TGTGCCAGCATGAGAGCAGATACGCAGTATTTT	CASMRADTQYF
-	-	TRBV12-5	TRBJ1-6	TGTGCTAGTGGTTCCTCAGGATCTTGGGCGTCACCCCTCCACTTT	CASGSSGSWASPLHF
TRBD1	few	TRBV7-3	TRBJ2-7	TGTGCCAGCAGCTTGACAGGGGGGGCCTACGAGCAGTACTTC	CASSLTGGAYEQYF
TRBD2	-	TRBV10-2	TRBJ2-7	TGCGCCAGCAGTGATCGCAGGATGGGTCTAGCGGGAGTATCCTACGAGCAGTACTTC	CASSDRRMGLAGVSYEQYF
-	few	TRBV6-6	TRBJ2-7	TGTGCCACAGCACGTGACAGGTCCTACGAGCAGTACTTC	CATARDRSYEQYF
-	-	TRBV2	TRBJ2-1	TGTGCCAGCAGGGAGCATGGACTACAGAATGAGCAGTTCTTC	CASREHGLQNEQFF
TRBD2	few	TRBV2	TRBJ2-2	TGTGCCAGCAGTGGAACTGGGCTAGCGGGGGGGCCGGACACCGGGGAGCTGTTTTTT	CASSGTGLAGGPDTGELFF
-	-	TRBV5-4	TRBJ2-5	TGTGCCAGCAGCTTGGGTACCAGGGACCAAGAGACCCAGTACTTC	CASSLGTRDQETQYF
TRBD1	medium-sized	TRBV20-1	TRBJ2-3	TGCAGTGCTAGGCGGGACAGGGAGTATTTT	CSARRDREYF
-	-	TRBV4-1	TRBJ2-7	TGCGCCAGCAGCCCAGGCTTCCCCAGCGGTTATACGAACGAGCAGTACTTC	CASSPGFPSGYTNEQYF